These T cell receptor beta chains were read from a single sample in a study of shared clonotypes between healthy human individuals. Data came from immunoSEQ multiplex PCR; TCRdb stores just in-frame clones and leaves some out. The table includes 550,000 to 850,000 clones, roughly 70% detected once. The sequenced sample consisted of memory CD4+ T cells sorted from blood. The receptors shown here come from a young woman in good health. Both conserved end residues are part of each CDR3. Fields, in order: CDR3 protein, CDR3 DNA, J gene, clone size, V gene, D gene. A D gene is named only where the DNA matches it firmly. Clone size is stated in some rows and not others, as once, few, many or a class when expanded.

CDR3: CASSPPERQTQYF
DNA: TGTGCCAGCAGCCCGCCGGAAAGGCAGACCCAGTACTTC
J: TRBJ2-5
size: once
V: TRBV28
D: NA

CDR3: CASSFGGAGTDTQYF
DNA: TGTGCCAGCAGTTTTGGAGGGGCTGGCACAGATACGCAGTATTTT
J: TRBJ2-3
size: NA
V: TRBV27
D: NA

CDR3: CASSTGQGASYEQYF
DNA: TGTGCCAGTAGTACTGGACAGGGTGCGTCCTACGAGCAGTACTTC
J: TRBJ2-7
size: NA
V: TRBV19
D: TRBD1

CDR3: CASSQGQGAGQPQHF
DNA: TGCGCCAGCAGCCAAGGGCAGGGTGCGGGTCAGCCCCAGCATTTT
J: TRBJ1-5
size: NA
V: TRBV4-1
D: NA

CDR3: CASSLRGRYEQYF
DNA: TGTGCCAGCAGCTTGAGGGGGAGGTACGAGCAGTACTTC
J: TRBJ2-7
size: NA
V: TRBV11-2
D: NA

CDR3: CASSQEVGELFF
DNA: TGCGCCAGCAGCCAAGAAGTCGGGGAGCTGTTTTTT
J: TRBJ2-2
size: NA
V: TRBV4-1
D: NA

CDR3: CASSSRGSSYNEQFF
DNA: TGTGCCAGCAGTTCCCGCGGGAGCTCCTACAATGAGCAGTTCTTC
J: TRBJ2-1
size: NA
V: TRBV6-1
D: TRBD2

CDR3: CASSTYLQGDYGYTF
DNA: TGTGCCAGCAGCACATATTTACAGGGAGACTATGGCTACACCTTC
J: TRBJ1-2
size: NA
V: TRBV11-2
D: NA

CDR3: CASIKGGGRRSEQYF
DNA: TGTGCCAGCATTAAAGGGGGTGGGAGGAGGTCCGAGCAGTACTTC
J: TRBJ2-7
size: NA
V: TRBV11-2
D: NA

CDR3: CASSLQTDSYEQYF
DNA: TGTGCCAGCAGCCTACAGACAGACTCCTACGAGCAGTACTTC
J: TRBJ2-7
size: NA
V: TRBV11-2
D: NA

CDR3: CASSPNPGSGEKLFF
DNA: TGTGCCAGCTCACCCAACCCAGGGAGCGGTGAAAAACTGTTTTTT
J: TRBJ1-4
size: NA
V: TRBV18
D: NA

CDR3: CASTTGSSGNTIYF
DNA: TGTGCCAGTACAACAGGGAGCTCTGGAAACACCATATATTTT
J: TRBJ1-3
size: NA
V: TRBV28
D: NA

CDR3: CASTSKILAESTDTQYF
DNA: TGTGCCAGCACGTCAAAAATACTAGCGGAAAGCACAGATACGCAGTATTTT
J: TRBJ2-3
size: NA
V: TRBV7-9
D: TRBD2

CDR3: CASSDEGFGNTIYF
DNA: TGTGCCAGCAGTGACGAGGGATTTGGAAACACCATATATTTT
J: TRBJ1-3
size: NA
V: TRBV2
D: NA

CDR3: CASSRQSGRAGEQFF
DNA: TGTGCCAGCAGCCGACAGAGCGGGAGGGCGGGTGAGCAGTTCTTC
J: TRBJ2-1
size: NA
V: TRBV7-9
D: TRBD2

CDR3: CASSTPSGDNEQFF
DNA: TGTGCCAGCAGTACCCCATCAGGGGACAATGAGCAGTTCTTC
J: TRBJ2-1
size: NA
V: TRBV2
D: NA

CDR3: CASSLYQPTYGYTF
DNA: TGTGCCAGCAGCTTATACCAGCCGACCTATGGCTACACCTTC
J: TRBJ1-2
size: few
V: TRBV5-6
D: NA

CDR3: CASRAVGSNQPQHF
DNA: TGCGCCAGCAGGGCCGTTGGTAGCAATCAGCCCCAGCATTTT
J: TRBJ1-5
size: NA
V: TRBV4-1
D: NA

CDR3: CASSQAALGPYYEQYF
DNA: TGCGCCAGCAGCCAAGCCGCGTTGGGGCCCTACTACGAGCAGTACTTC
J: TRBJ2-7
size: few
V: TRBV4-1
D: NA

CDR3: CSVVAWTSTDTQYF
DNA: TGCAGCGTTGTGGCTTGGACTAGCACAGATACGCAGTATTTT
J: TRBJ2-3
size: NA
V: TRBV29-1
D: NA